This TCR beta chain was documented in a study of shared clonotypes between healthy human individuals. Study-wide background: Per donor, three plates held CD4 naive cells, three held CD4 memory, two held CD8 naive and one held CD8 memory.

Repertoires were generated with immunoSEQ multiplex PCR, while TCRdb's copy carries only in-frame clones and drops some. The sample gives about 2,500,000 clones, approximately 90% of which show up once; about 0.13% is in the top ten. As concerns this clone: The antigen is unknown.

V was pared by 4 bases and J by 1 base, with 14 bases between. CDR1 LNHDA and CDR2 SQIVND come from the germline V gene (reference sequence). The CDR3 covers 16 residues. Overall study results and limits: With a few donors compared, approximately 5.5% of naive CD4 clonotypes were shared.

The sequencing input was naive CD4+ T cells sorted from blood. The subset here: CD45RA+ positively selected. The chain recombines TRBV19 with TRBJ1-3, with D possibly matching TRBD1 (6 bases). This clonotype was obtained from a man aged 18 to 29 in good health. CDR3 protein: CASSTIQQGSGNTIYF. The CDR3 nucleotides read TGTGCCAGTAGTACGATCCAACAGGGATCTGGAAACACCATATATTTT.